This passage covers 31 T cell receptor beta chains from one sample sequenced in a study of cytomegalovirus exposure and HLA in healthy donors. The study ran its PCR with 60 Vbeta and 13 Jbeta primers. The assay was immunoSEQ multiplex PCR, and TCRdb's table has in-frame clones only and misses some. The sample carries tens of thousands of clones, around 85% recorded once. The specimen sequenced was PBMCs. Receptors originate from a girl aged 2 to 9 in good health and CMV-seropositive.

The chain recombines TRBV5-1 with TRBJ1-4; the match to TRBD1 covers 8 bases. Germline V lookup: CDR1 SGHRS, CDR2 YFSETQ. The trim removed 4 bases at V and 5 bases at J, leaving 10 bases unmatched. The CDR3 consists of 16 residues. The CDR3 sequence: CASSARRDRRNEKLFF. The CDR3 coding sequence is TGCGCCAGCAGCGCAAGGCGGGACAGGAGAAATGAAAAACTGTTTTTT.

This clone was seen just once. The CDR3 spells CASSGTSGPGELFF. Written as DNA, the CDR3 is TGTGCCAGCAGTGGGACTAGCGGGCCCGGGGAGCTGTTTTTT. The chain combines TRBV4-2 with TRBJ2-2, with TRBD2 matching over 12 bases. The CDR3 totals 14 residues. Trimming took 6 bases from V and 6 from J; bases not matched to a gene: 2. The germline V gene encodes CDR1 LGHNA and CDR2 YNFKEQ.

This rearrangement joins TRBV7-9 to TRBJ1-1; a weak D match, TRBD1 (6 bases). V lost 5 bases and J 10 bases, leaving 23 bases between the germline ends. The CDR3 consists of 15 residues. Germline values: CDR1 SEHNR, CDR2 FQNEAQ (reference sequence). CDR3 sequence reads: CASSPITTGPLSAFF. The CDR3 bases are TGTGCCAGCAGCCCAATAACGACAGGCCCCCTCTCAGCTTTCTTT.

The chain combines TRBV6-1 with TRBJ1-5, with unresolved D. CDR1 is MNHNS, CDR2 SASEGT, per germline. The CDR3 totals 13 residues. Trimming took off 7 bases at V and 6 bases at J, with 13 bases between the two ends. Here the CDR3 DNA reads TGTGCCAGCACTCAGAGGGAAGGTCAGCCCCAGCATTTT. This gives the protein CASTQREGQPQHF.

This chain links TRBV5-1 with TRBJ2-2; D unresolved. V lost 0 bases and J lost 6, with 15 bases in between. Germline values: CDR1 SGHRS, CDR2 YFSETQ. The length of the CDR3 is 16 residues. The CDR3 bases are TGCGCCAGCAGCTTGGGACTGTCGGAAAACGCCGGGGAGCTGTTTTTT. This translates into CASSLGLSENAGELFF.

The rearrangement joins TRBV4-2 to TRBJ2-1, with 8 bases that match TRBD2. Germline V gene sequence: CDR1 LGHNA, CDR2 YNFKEQ. The CDR3 has 16 residues. V lost 0 bases, J lost 8 bases, and 9 bases stayed unmatched. CDR3 nucleotides: TGTGCCAGCAGCCAAGATGTCGGGAGGGCCGAAGATGAGCAGTTCTTC. This codes for CASSQDVGRAEDEQFF.

The chain uses TRBV15 and TRBJ2-1, with 7 bases lining up with TRBD1. Germline V gene sequence: CDR1 LNHNV, CDR2 YYDKDF (reference sequence). This CDR3 has 13 amino acids. J lost 5 bases, V lost 5 bases, and 3 bases had no gene match. CDR3 residues: CATSGRGNNEQFF. The CDR3 coding sequence is TGTGCCACCAGCGGCAGGGGGAACAATGAGCAGTTCTTC.

The chain is built from TRBV25-1 and TRBJ2-1, with 8 bases that match TRBD2. The CDR3 is made up of 15 amino acids. Germline CDR1 MGHDK, CDR2 SYGVNS. Losses at the gene ends were 2 bases for V and 9 bases for J; bases not matched to a gene: 9. The CDR3: CASSERLAGGGEQFF. In DNA, the CDR3 is TGTGCCAGCAGTGAACGTCTGGCGGGAGGAGGTGAGCAGTTCTTC.

This chain joins TRBV2 and TRBJ2-1; D may be TRBD2 (5 bases). The V end was cut by 8 bases, the J end by 5 bases, with 13 bases between. The CDR3 loop spans 13 amino acids. Per the germline V gene, CDR1 is SNHLY and CDR2 is FYNNEI. The CDR3 sequence is CASHTLGNNEQFF. CDR3 nucleotide sequence: TGTGCCAGCCATACCCTCGGGAACAATGAGCAGTTCTTC.

The rearrangement uses TRBV2 and TRBJ1-5, with unresolved D. Deletions cut 5 bases from V and 9 bases from J, with 17 bases between. The CDR3 is 14 residues long. Germline CDR1 SNHLY, CDR2 FYNNEI. CDR3 bases: TGTGCCAGCAGTCTTAGCGGAGTCTCTTCGCCCCAGCATTTT. Translated, it gives CASSLSGVSSPQHF.

The rearrangement uses TRBV7-9 and TRBJ1-2, with 9 bases that match TRBD1. V shed 3 bases and J 8 bases; nucleotides not matched to a gene: 10. CDR3 length: 15 amino acids. In germline, CDR1 is SEHNR, CDR2 FQNEAQ (reference sequence). The DNA for the CDR3 is TGTGCCAGCAGCTTCCCACAGGGACAGGGTAGAGGCTACACCTTC. Protein product: CASSFPQGQGRGYTF.

The sample holds one count of this clone. V gene TRBV7-2 combines with J gene TRBJ2-7; D possibly corresponds to TRBD1 (6 bases). Deletions cut 2 bases from V and 1 base from J, with 12 bases between. In germline, CDR1 is SGHTA, CDR2 FQGNSA. This CDR3 is built from 15 residues. The CDR3 protein is CASSLLGGKSYEQYF. The CDR3 coding sequence is TGTGCCAGCAGCTTATTAGGGGGAAAGTCCTACGAGCAGTACTTC.

V and J are TRBV2 and TRBJ2-7, with a weak D call TRBD2 (6 bases). V was cut by 2 bases and J by 3 bases, with 11 bases left in between. Per germline, CDR1 SNHLY and CDR2 FYNNEI. The CDR3 contains 14 residues. The CDR3 DNA is TGTGCCAGCAGTGAACTGGTGGGAGGCTACGAGCAGTACTTC. Amino acids: CASSELVGGYEQYF.

This clone was observed a few times. The chain is built from TRBV6-4 and TRBJ1-4; D remains ambiguous. Per germline, CDR1 MRHNA and CDR2 SNTAGT. The CDR3 is 15 amino acids. Trimming cost V 9 bases and J 2 bases, with 16 bases left between them. The DNA for the CDR3 is TGTGCCAGAAGAGATGTGGTGAAGACTAATGAAAAACTGTTTTTT. Amino acids: CARRDVVKTNEKLFF.

This clone was observed a few times. Other DNA sequences from this sample encode an identical CDR3 as well. The rearrangement links TRBV29-1 to TRBJ1-4; D is unclear. The germline CDR1 and CDR2 sequences are SQVTM and ANQGSEA. This CDR3 is 10 amino acids long. V lost 5 bases and J 6 bases, leaving 4 bases between the germline ends. CDR3 amino acids: CSVQDEKLFF. The CDR3 nucleotides read TGCAGCGTTCAGGATGAAAAACTGTTTTTT.

This chain links TRBV28 with TRBJ2-7, with 7 nucleotides matching TRBD1. The CDR3 sequence is 14 residues long. Trimming removed 2 bases from V and 4 bases from J; junction bases left unmatched: 5. Germline CDR1 MDHEN, CDR2 SYDVKM. In DNA form, the CDR3 reads TGTGCCAGCAGTTTAAAGCCAGGGGGTTACGAGCAGTACTTC. This gives the protein CASSLKPGGYEQYF.

V usage is TRBV30 and J usage is TRBJ1-3; a possible D gene is TRBD1 (5 bases). CDR1 and CDR2 from the germline V gene are GTSNPN and SVGIG (reference sequence). The V gene lost 4 bases and the J gene lost 0 bases, with 13 bases spanning the gap. The CDR3 loop spans 15 amino acids. This CDR3 is CAWTWSGGSGNTIYF. CDR3 DNA sequence: TGTGCCTGGACTTGGTCCGGGGGCTCTGGAAACACCATATATTTT.

V gene TRBV4-2 combines with J gene TRBJ2-4; D perhaps matches TRBD2 (5 bases). This CDR3 comprises 13 residues. Germline V gene data show CDR1 as LGHNA and CDR2 as YNFKEQ. The germline V and J ends were trimmed by 0 bases and 5 bases, with 5 bases remaining between them. The CDR3 region is CASSQDSENIQYF. The CDR3 nucleotides read TGTGCCAGCAGCCAAGATAGCGAAAACATTCAGTACTTC.

The CDR3 nucleotides are TGTGCCAGCAGCCAGGGACTAGACTACGAGCAGTACTTC. Residues: CASSQGLDYEQYF. V gene TRBV5-4 combines with J gene TRBJ2-7; TRBD2 matches 8 bases. V lost 4 bases to trimming and J lost 3 bases; unmatched junction nucleotides: 3. The germline CDR1 and CDR2 sequences are SGHNT and YYREEE (reference sequence). The CDR3 contains 13 residues. Using reference TRBV5-4 and TRBJ2-7 for the parts outside the CDR3, the full variable domain is ETGVTQSPTHLIKTRGQQVTLRCSSQSGHNTVSWYQQALGQGPQFIFQYYREEENGRGNFPPRFSGLQFPNYSSELNVNALELDDSALYLCASSQGLDYEQYFGPGTRLTVT.

The J gene is TRBJ2-1, the V gene TRBV27, with TRBD2 identical over 7 bases. CDR1 and CDR2 (germline): MNHEY, SMNVEV (reference sequence). V was pared by 2 bases and J by 3 bases, with 7 bases of the junction left unmatched. CDR3 length equals 16 residues. CDR3 coding DNA: TGTGCCAGCAGTTTAGAGGTCCCTAGCGGCTACAATGAGCAGTTCTTC. Its protein is CASSLEVPSGYNEQFF.

This clone is a singleton in its sample. The V and J genes are TRBV2 and TRBJ1-2; D perhaps matches TRBD1 (6 bases). V lost 9 bases, J lost 8 bases, and 19 bases lay in between. CDR1 is SNHLY, CDR2 FYNNEI, per germline. The CDR3 totals 13 residues. Here the CDR3 reads CASQDSGHVGYTF. The CDR3 region has the DNA TGTGCCAGTCAGGACAGCGGCCACGTGGGCTACACCTTC. The full variable domain, its missing parts supplied by reference TRBV2 and TRBJ1-2, is EPEVTQTPSHQVTQMGQEVILRCVPISNHLYFYWYRQILGQKVEFLVSFYNNEISEKSEIFDDQFSVERPDGSNFTLKIRSTKLEDSAMYFCASQDSGHVGYTFGSGTRLTVV.

The chain recombines TRBV5-1 with TRBJ2-7; 7 bases align to TRBD1. The trim removed 4 bases at V and 3 bases at J, leaving 7 bases unmatched. CDR3 length equals 14 residues. Germline CDR1 SGHRS, CDR2 YFSETQ. The DNA of the CDR3 is TGCGCCAGCAGCGGCACAGGGGCGAACTACGAGCAGTACTTC. Residues: CASSGTGANYEQYF.

The V and J genes are TRBV10-3 and TRBJ1-2; D may be TRBD1 (5 bases). CDR1 and CDR2 from the germline V gene are ENHRY and SYGVKD. V shed 2 bases and J shed 7 bases, with 11 bases lying between them. The CDR3 has 13 residues. CDR3 protein: CAISEPGGGGYTF. DNA of the CDR3: TGTGCCATCAGTGAGCCGGGGGGTGGTGGCTACACCTTC.

This clone was recorded only once. The J gene is TRBJ2-7, the V gene TRBV6-6, with D possibly TRBD2 on 7 matching bases. Germline V gene sequence: CDR1 MNHNY, CDR2 SVGAGI (reference sequence). This CDR3 has 13 amino acids. The V end was cut by 6 bases, the J end by 2 bases, with 11 bases between. The CDR3 here is CASRRGQTYEQYF. The CDR3 nucleotides read TGTGCCAGCAGGCGGGGGCAAACCTACGAGCAGTACTTC.

The V gene is TRBV28, the J gene TRBJ2-3; a weak D match, TRBD2 (6 bases). The CDR3 is 20 residues long. Germline V lookup: CDR1 MDHEN, CDR2 SYDVKM. V dropped 1 base and J dropped 2 bases, with 25 bases sitting between them. CDR3 DNA: TGTGCCAGCAGTTTATTGGTCCCGGGACTTCCCGTTTTGGACACAGATACGCAGTATTTT. Protein product: CASSLLVPGLPVLDTDTQYF.

This chain joins TRBV7-9 and TRBJ2-7, with TRBD1 as a possible D gene (6 bases). The ends were cut back, 11 bases at V and 2 bases at J, with 16 bases in the middle. Germline values: CDR1 SEHNR, CDR2 FQNEAQ (reference sequence). CDR3 length: 13 residues. This CDR3 reads CAVRTDEPYEQYF. In nucleotides, the CDR3 is TGTGCCGTCAGGACAGATGAACCCTACGAGCAGTACTTC.

J is TRBJ2-1 and V is TRBV13; 7 nucleotides agree with TRBD2. With V trimmed by 0 bases and J by 7 bases, 6 bases remained unmatched. This CDR3 is 15 amino acids long. Per germline, CDR1 PRHDT and CDR2 FYEKMQ (reference sequence). CDR3 bases: TGTGCCAGCAGCTTAGGGATATACGGGAGGAATGAGCAGTTCTTC. Translated: CASSLGIYGRNEQFF. The complete variable domain, with remaining parts taken from reference TRBV13 and TRBJ2-1, reads AAGVIQSPRHLIKEKRETATLKCYPIPRHDTVYWYQQGPGQDPQFLISFYEKMQSDKGSIPDRFSAQQFSDYHSELNMSSLELGDSALYFCASSLGIYGRNEQFFGPGTRLTVL.

This chain uses TRBV28 with TRBJ2-5, with D perhaps matching TRBD2 (7 bases). V lost 2 bases to trimming and J lost 2 bases, with 15 bases between them. The CDR3 is made up of 16 amino acids. CDR1 MDHEN and CDR2 SYDVKM come from the germline V gene. CDR3 bases: TGTGCCAGCAGTTTAAACAGGGCTAGCGGACAAGAGACCCAGTACTTC. This codes for CASSLNRASGQETQYF.

The rearrangement joins TRBV30 to TRBJ2-3; 8 bases agree with TRBD1. J was trimmed by 7 bases and V by 2 bases; bases with no gene match: 8. The CDR3 totals 14 residues. CDR1 is GTSNPN and CDR2 is SVGIG in the germline V gene (reference sequence). CDR3: CAWSMTGDTNTQYF. DNA for the CDR3: TGTGCCTGGAGTATGACAGGGGATACGAATACGCAGTATTTT. Full variable domain (remainder filled in from reference TRBV30 and TRBJ2-3): SQTIHQWPATLVQPVGSPLSLECTVEGTSNPNLYWYRQAAGRGLQLLFYSVGIGQISSEVPQNLSASRPQDRQFILSSKKLLLSDSGFYLCAWSMTGDTNTQYFGPGTRLTVL.

DNA of the CDR3: TGTGCCAGCAGCTTAGGACAGGGGTTAACCTACGAGCAGTACTTC. Amino acids: CASSLGQGLTYEQYF. The chain combines TRBV7-9 with TRBJ2-7, with 8 bases lining up with TRBD1. The CDR3 runs 15 residues. CDR1 and CDR2 (germline): SEHNR, FQNEAQ (reference sequence). The V and J ends lost 1 base and 2 bases, in that order; junction bases with no gene match: 4.

V usage is TRBV29-1 and J usage is TRBJ2-7, with 11 bases aligning to TRBD2. Germline values: CDR1 SQVTM, CDR2 ANQGSEA. After removal of 6 bases from V and 4 bases from J, the junction contained 11 bases not matched to a gene. The CDR3 loop spans 15 amino acids. CDR3 coding DNA: TGCAGCGTCGAACATTTAGCGGGAGGGGGGTACGAGCAGTACTTC. It yields the protein CSVEHLAGGGYEQYF.